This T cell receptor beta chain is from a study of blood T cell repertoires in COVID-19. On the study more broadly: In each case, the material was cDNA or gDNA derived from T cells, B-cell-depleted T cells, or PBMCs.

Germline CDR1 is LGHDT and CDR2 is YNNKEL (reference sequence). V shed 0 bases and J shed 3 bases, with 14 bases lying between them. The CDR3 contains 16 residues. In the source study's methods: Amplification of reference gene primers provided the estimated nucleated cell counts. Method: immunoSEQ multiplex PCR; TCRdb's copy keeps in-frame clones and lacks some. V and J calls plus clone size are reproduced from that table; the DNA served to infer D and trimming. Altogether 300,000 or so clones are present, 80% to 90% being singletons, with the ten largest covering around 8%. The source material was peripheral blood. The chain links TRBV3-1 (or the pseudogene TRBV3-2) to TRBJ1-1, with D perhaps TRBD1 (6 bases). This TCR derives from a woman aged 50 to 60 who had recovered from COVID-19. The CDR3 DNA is TGTGCCAGCAGCCAAGACCTACAGGGTCGGTACACTGAAGCTTTCTTT. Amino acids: CASSQDLQGRYTEAFF.